This is a list of T cell receptor beta chains from one sample in a study of blood T cell repertoires in COVID-19. Method: immunoSEQ multiplex PCR; TCRdb's copy keeps in-frame clones and lacks some. The sample shows 370,000 or so clones, roughly four fifths of them seen only once. Input material: peripheral blood. These receptors were taken from a human donor with acute or convalescent COVID-19. The donor label of this sample is uncertain. Each CDR3 is given with its conserved first and last residue. A clone size is listed for some rows: how often the clone was seen (once, few, many), or a class if it is expanded.

CDR3: CASSLRQGEGNSPLHF
V: TRBV18
J: TRBJ1-6
size: -

CDR3: CASSSPFGGLDLYEQYF
V: TRBV11-3
J: TRBJ2-7
size: once

CDR3: CATSLGGEQPNSNQPQHF
V: TRBV5-1
J: TRBJ1-5
size: -

CDR3: CATSTGGTGELFF
V: TRBV15
J: TRBJ2-2
size: -

CDR3: CSVEGLADEAGYNEQFF
V: TRBV29-1
J: TRBJ2-1
size: -

CDR3: CASSDDRGGYTF
V: TRBV18
J: TRBJ1-2
size: few

CDR3: CATSDRARELFF
V: TRBV19
J: TRBJ2-2
size: -

CDR3: CAWIDSLSETQYF
V: TRBV30
J: TRBJ2-5
size: once

CDR3: CASSFAGKDYGYTF
V: TRBV28
J: TRBJ1-2
size: -

CDR3: CASSQVALNYGYTF
V: TRBV3-1/TRBV3-2
J: TRBJ1-2
size: -

CDR3: CAWMGQGVDEQYF
V: TRBV30
J: TRBJ2-7
size: -

CDR3: CASRRGSGAYEQYF
V: TRBV2
J: TRBJ2-7
size: -

CDR3: CASSPLGGARSNEQFF
V: TRBV5-1
J: TRBJ2-1
size: -

CDR3: CASSLASGKVNTEAFF
V: TRBV5-1
J: TRBJ1-1
size: -

CDR3: CASHGQSFTDTQYF
V: TRBV5-1
J: TRBJ2-3
size: -

CDR3: CASTRSRTGGNQPQHF
V: TRBV2
J: TRBJ1-5
size: -

CDR3: CASSLRGANTEAFF
V: TRBV5-1
J: TRBJ1-1
size: -

CDR3: CASSSGLAGGPPTEETQYF
V: TRBV7-9
J: TRBJ2-5
size: -

CDR3: CASNPGQGSYEQYF
V: TRBV6-5
J: TRBJ2-7
size: -

CDR3: CASSSEGRGNQPQHF
V: TRBV7-2
J: TRBJ1-5
size: -

CDR3: CASSTGTENQPQHF
V: TRBV5-1
J: TRBJ1-5
size: once

CDR3: CASSQTGQINEKLFF
V: TRBV3-1/TRBV3-2
J: TRBJ1-4
size: -

CDR3: CASSEGIGQINEKLFF
V: TRBV2
J: TRBJ1-4
size: -

CDR3: CAISESVRDSIFMNTEAFF
V: TRBV10-3
J: TRBJ1-1
size: -

CDR3: CASSLLHQPQHF
V: TRBV28
J: TRBJ1-5
size: -

CDR3: CASSLLRGEAFF
V: TRBV28
J: TRBJ1-1
size: once

CDR3: CASSPRQGESPLHF
V: TRBV18
J: TRBJ1-6
size: -

CDR3: CASSGGLQNNQPQHF
V: TRBV18
J: TRBJ1-5
size: -

CDR3: CASSQNRGYNEQFF
V: TRBV14
J: TRBJ2-1
size: -

CDR3: CSLGGDNTQYF
V: TRBV29-1
J: TRBJ2-3
size: -

CDR3: CASSPGGQMNYGYTF
V: TRBV18
J: TRBJ1-2
size: once

CDR3: CASSQEERGATDTQYF
V: TRBV3-1/TRBV3-2
J: TRBJ2-3
size: -

CDR3: CASSPDYYSYNEQFF
V: TRBV7-7
J: TRBJ2-1
size: many

CDR3: CASSFSTGLETQYF
V: TRBV7-9
J: TRBJ2-5
size: -

CDR3: CASSQRIAGDNEQFF
V: TRBV3-1/TRBV3-2
J: TRBJ2-1
size: -

CDR3: CASSEVAVSYEQYF
V: TRBV2
J: TRBJ2-7
size: -

CDR3: CASLDSYYGYTF
V: TRBV19
J: TRBJ1-2
size: -

CDR3: CASSQATEGNSPLHF
V: TRBV4-2
J: TRBJ1-6
size: -

CDR3: CASSLDRGHLNTEAFF
V: TRBV5-6
J: TRBJ1-1
size: -

CDR3: CASSRTGGETGELFF
V: TRBV3-1/TRBV3-2
J: TRBJ2-2
size: -

CDR3: CASSEGQGDTEAFF
V: TRBV2
J: TRBJ1-1
size: -

CDR3: CASSQGRQSSGNTIYF
V: TRBV4-1
J: TRBJ1-3
size: -

CDR3: CASSPPGGAQPQHF
V: TRBV18
J: TRBJ1-5
size: -